This T cell receptor beta chain appears in the sequencing data of a study of vaccination and CD4 T cells after COVID-19. Study-level information: Post-COVID samples had a sampling time that fell a median about 100 days after diagnosis (range 35 to 161). Culture controls were given either a CEFX pool, an HIV-1 Nef pool, or no peptide.

Treatment here: roughly nine-day PBMC culture with coronavirus spike peptide pools or control peptides (ViraFEST assay). At the Johns Hopkins FTIC core, DNA taken from cultured CD4+ T cells was sequenced by way of the Oncomine TCR Beta short-read assay. MiXCR was run by TCRdb on the PCR reads, yielding one entry per CDR3 protein. The repertoire holds around 13,000 distinct CDR3 sequences, with 45% to 55% as singletons. On this clonotype: The antigen remains unidentified.

The V and J ends lost 1 base and 5 bases respectively, with 9 bases between them. The CDR3 consists of 14 residues. Germline assignment: CDR1 SGHNT and CDR2 YYREEE (reference sequence). The chain is built from TRBV5-4 and TRBJ2-2; the D gene could be TRBD1 or TRBD2 (6 bases each). This TCR derives from a human donor who had recovered from COVID-19. Sequencing input: CD4+ T cells from blood, cultured in vitro. Here the CDR3 DNA reads TGTGCCAGCAGCTTGTGGGGGGCGACCGGGGAGCTGTTTTTT. It encodes CASSLWGATGELFF. The variable domain in full, with the rest retrieved from reference TRBV5-4 and TRBJ2-2, is ETGVTQSPTHLIKTRGQQVTLRCSSQSGHNTVSWYQQALGQGPQFIFQYYREEENGRGNFPPRFSGLQFPNYSSELNVNALELDDSALYLCASSLWGATGELFFGEGSRLTVL.